A single sample is the source of the 11 T cell receptor beta chains below, sequenced in a study of early T cells in non-severe SARS-CoV-2 infection. One entry per CDR3 protein, called by TCRdb with MiXCR from the 5' RACE reads. Among 40,000 to 55,000 distinct CDR3 sequences listed, under 7.5% were seen once. Here the sequenced sample was whole blood, taken at baseline. The receptors here all came from an adult who was a healthcare worker with PCR-confirmed SARS-CoV-2 infection or an uninfected control (not recorded which).

This clonotype was seen at least ten times. This chain connects TRBV7-6 to TRBJ1-5, with 8 nucleotides matching TRBD1. With V trimmed by 5 bases and J by 6 bases, 3 bases remained unmatched. Germline values: CDR1 SGHVS, CDR2 FNYEAQ. CDR3 size: 13 residues. The CDR3 nucleotides read TGTGCCAGCAGCCCCGGACAGGGTCAGCCCCAGCATTTT. Protein sequence: CASSPGQGQPQHF. The full variable domain, with the rest looked up from reference TRBV7-6 and TRBJ1-5, is GAGVSQSPRYKVTKRGQDVALRCDPISGHVSLYWYRQALGQGPEFLTYFNYEAQQDKSGLPNDRFSAERPEGSISTLTIQRTEQRDSAMYRCASSPGQGQPQHFGDGTRLSIL.

This clonotype appeared many times. The V gene is TRBV7-9, the J gene TRBJ1-6; D may be TRBD1 (6 bases). This CDR3 has 14 amino acids. Germline values: CDR1 SEHNR, CDR2 FQNEAQ (reference sequence). Trimming took 1 base from V and 7 from J, leaving 8 bases between them. Here the CDR3 DNA reads TGTGCCAGCAGCTTAGGACAGGTGAATTCACCCCTCCACTTT. Protein sequence: CASSLGQVNSPLHF.

This rearrangement joins TRBV30 to TRBJ1-2, with 7 bases identical to TRBD1. This CDR3 has 12 residues. The V gene end was trimmed by 1 base and the J gene end by 8 bases; junction bases not matched to a gene: 4. The germline V gene encodes CDR1 GTSNPN and CDR2 SVGIG (reference sequence). The CDR3 DNA reads as TGTGCCTGGAGTGCTTACAGGGGCGGCTACACCTTC. Encoded protein: CAWSAYRGGYTF. Together with reference TRBV30 and TRBJ1-2, the CDR3 gives the full variable domain: SQTIHQWPATLVQPVGSPLSLECTVEGTSNPNLYWYRQAAGRGLQLLFYSVGIGQISSEVPQNLSASRPQDRQFILSSKKLLLSDSGFYLCAWSAYRGGYTFGSGTRLTVV.

This clonotype was counted between two and nine times. V and J are TRBV6-4 and TRBJ2-1; 10 bases agree with TRBD2. The junction had 1 base not matched to a gene; V was cut back by 2 bases and J by 6 bases. This CDR3 spans 14 amino acids. Germline CDR1 MRHNA, CDR2 SNTAGT. The CDR3 reads CASSDGTSANEQFF. The CDR3 coding sequence is TGTGCCAGCAGTGACGGGACTAGCGCCAATGAGCAGTTCTTC.

This clonotype was recorded at least ten times. The V and J genes are TRBV19 and TRBJ2-5, with D unresolved. The CDR3 is 13 amino acids. Germline CDR1 LNHDA, CDR2 SQIVND (reference sequence). With 6 bases removed from V and 0 bases from J, the gap between germline ends came to 8 bases. CDR3 region: CASREGYQETQYF. CDR3 coding DNA: TGTGCCAGTAGAGAAGGGTACCAAGAGACCCAGTACTTC.

Only a few counts were recorded for this clonotype. This chain links TRBV5-8 with TRBJ2-7; 10 bases are shared with TRBD2. Germline trimming cut 4 bases from V and 6 bases from J; bases unmatched to any gene: 10. The CDR3 contains 15 residues. Germline CDR1 reads SGHTS; CDR2 reads YDEGEE. The CDR3 DNA reads as TGTGCCAGCAGCGGTCCGCGGACTAGCGGAACCGAGCAGTACTTC. Translated, it gives CASSGPRTSGTEQYF.

This clonotype was seen repeatedly, ten times or more. This chain uses TRBV7-9 with TRBJ2-5; D is unclear. Germline V gives CDR1 SEHNR, CDR2 FQNEAQ (reference sequence). The CDR3 spans 12 residues. V dropped 5 bases and J dropped 3 bases, with 7 bases sitting between them. This chain's CDR3 is CASSNTEETQYF. The CDR3 DNA follows: TGTGCCAGCAGCAACACGGAAGAGACCCAGTACTTC.

This clonotype was seen ten or more times. This chain connects TRBV5-5 to TRBJ2-7; 7 nucleotides agree with TRBD2. Germline CDR1 and CDR2: SGHKS and YYEKEE (reference sequence). This CDR3 is built from 12 residues. The junction had 3 bases not matched to a gene; V was cut back by 3 bases and J by 6 bases. In DNA form, the CDR3 reads TGTGCCAGCAGCTGGGGGAGGGGCGAGCAGTACTTC. This encodes CASSWGRGEQYF. The complete variable domain, with remaining parts taken from reference TRBV5-5 and TRBJ2-7, reads DAGVTQSPTHLIKTRGQQVTLRCSPISGHKSVSWYQQVLGQGPQFIFQYYEKEERGRGNFPDRFSARQFPNYSSELNVNALLLGDSALYLCASSWGRGEQYFGPGTRLTVT.

This clonotype was detected once. This chain links TRBV10-3 with TRBJ2-2; 10 bases are a match to TRBD2. This CDR3 contains 19 residues. With V trimmed by 2 bases and J by 0 bases, 9 bases remained unmatched. CDR1 and CDR2 (germline): ENHRY, SYGVKD. The CDR3 bases are TGTGCCATCAGTGAGCGGAGCGGGGGGGACTTCGCGAACACCGGGGAGCTGTTTTTT. It is translated as CAISERSGGDFANTGELFF.

This clonotype was detected a few times. The junction departs from the called germline gene at one end, perhaps through a read error. V gene TRBV7-7 combines with J gene TRBJ2-1; TRBD2 aligns across 8 bases. The germline CDR1 and CDR2 sequences are SSHAT and FNYEAQ (reference sequence). The CDR3 contains 15 residues. CDR3 loop: CASSLRGAGDDEQFF. The CDR3 DNA is TGTGCTAGCAGCTTAAGAGGAGCGGGAGATGATGAGCAGTTCTTC.

This chain uses TRBV6-2 or TRBV6-3 with TRBJ2-4; maybe TRBD2 (6 bases). V was clipped by 0 bases and J by 10 bases, with 13 bases between them. The CDR3 has 14 residues. CDR1 MNHEY and CDR2 SVGEGT come from the germline V gene. The CDR3 spells CASSYSSGFDIQYF. CDR3 sequence (DNA): TGTGCCAGCAGTTACTCGAGCGGGTTTGATATTCAGTACTTC.